Reported below is one T cell receptor beta chain. The data stem from a study of blood T cell repertoires in COVID-19. The wider study: Acute-phase and convalescent COVID-19 samples originated in the United States, Italy and Spain. Nucleic acid was either cDNA or gDNA, and it came from T cells, B-cell-depleted T cells, or PBMCs.

As processed by the authors: Counts of nucleated cells, estimated from reference gene primer amplification, were obtained. The data were produced by immunoSEQ multiplex PCR, yet TCRdb's version contains in-frame clones alone and is incomplete. V and J calls plus clone size are reproduced from that table; the DNA served to infer D and trimming. Among some 490,000 clones listed, approximately 83% were seen once. CDR3 length: 12 amino acids. Between the trimmed V and J ends, which lost 3 bases and 7 bases, there was a span of 9 bases. The rearrangement joins TRBV12-3 or TRBV12-4 to TRBJ1-2; D remains unclear. Sequencing was done on a sample of peripheral blood. The sequence came from a human donor in a cohort sampled during active COVID-19. The CDR3 nucleotides read TGTGCCAGCAGTTTGGAGGTTCTTGGCTACACCTTC. Protein: CASSLEVLGYTF.